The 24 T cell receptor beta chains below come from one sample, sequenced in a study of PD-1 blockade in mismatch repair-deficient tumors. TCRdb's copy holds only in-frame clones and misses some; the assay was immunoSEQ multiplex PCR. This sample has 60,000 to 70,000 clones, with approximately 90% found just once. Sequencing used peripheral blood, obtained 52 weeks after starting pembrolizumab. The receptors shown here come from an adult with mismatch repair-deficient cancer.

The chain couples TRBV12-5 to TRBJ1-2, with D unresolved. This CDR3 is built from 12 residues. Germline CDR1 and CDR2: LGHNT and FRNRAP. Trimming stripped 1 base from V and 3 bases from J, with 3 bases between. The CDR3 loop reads CASGLEYYGYTF. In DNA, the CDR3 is TGTGCTAGTGGTTTGGAATACTATGGCTACACCTTC.

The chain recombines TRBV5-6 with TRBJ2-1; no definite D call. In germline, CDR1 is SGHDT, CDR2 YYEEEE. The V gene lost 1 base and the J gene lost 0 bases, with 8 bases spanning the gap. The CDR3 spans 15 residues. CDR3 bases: TGTGCCAGCAGCTTGCGGGCCAGCTCCTACAATGAGCAGTTCTTC. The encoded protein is CASSLRASSYNEQFF.

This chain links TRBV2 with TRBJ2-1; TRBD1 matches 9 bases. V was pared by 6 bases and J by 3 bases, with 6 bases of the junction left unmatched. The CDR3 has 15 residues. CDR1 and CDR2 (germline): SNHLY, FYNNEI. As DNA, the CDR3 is TGTGCCAGCAGCGATGGGACAGGGAACTACAATGAGCAGTTCTTC. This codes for CASSDGTGNYNEQFF.

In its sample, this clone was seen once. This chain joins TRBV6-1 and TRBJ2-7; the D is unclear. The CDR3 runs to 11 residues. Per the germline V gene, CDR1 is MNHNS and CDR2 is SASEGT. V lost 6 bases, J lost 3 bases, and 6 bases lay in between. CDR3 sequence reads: CASRALYEQYF. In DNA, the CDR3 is TGTGCCAGCAGGGCGCTCTACGAGCAGTACTTC.

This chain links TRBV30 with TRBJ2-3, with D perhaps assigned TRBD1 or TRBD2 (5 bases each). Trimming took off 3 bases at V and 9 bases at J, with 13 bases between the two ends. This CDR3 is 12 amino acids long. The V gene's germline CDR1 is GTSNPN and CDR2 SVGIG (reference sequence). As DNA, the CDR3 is TGTGCCTGGAGCGGAGCCGAGGGGACGCAGTATTTT. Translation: CAWSGAEGTQYF.

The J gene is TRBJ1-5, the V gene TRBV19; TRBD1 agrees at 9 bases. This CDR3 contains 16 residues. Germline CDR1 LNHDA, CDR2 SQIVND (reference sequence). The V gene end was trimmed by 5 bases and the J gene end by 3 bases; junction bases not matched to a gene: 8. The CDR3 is CASSLGQGFFNQPQHF. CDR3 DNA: TGTGCCAGTAGTCTGGGACAGGGATTTTTCAATCAGCCCCAGCATTTT. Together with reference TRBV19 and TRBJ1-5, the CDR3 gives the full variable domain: DGGITQSPKYLFRKEGQNVTLSCEQNLNHDAMYWYRQDPGQGLRLIYYSQIVNDFQKGDIAEGYSVSREKKESFPLTVTSAQKNPTAFYLCASSLGQGFFNQPQHFGDGTRLSIL.

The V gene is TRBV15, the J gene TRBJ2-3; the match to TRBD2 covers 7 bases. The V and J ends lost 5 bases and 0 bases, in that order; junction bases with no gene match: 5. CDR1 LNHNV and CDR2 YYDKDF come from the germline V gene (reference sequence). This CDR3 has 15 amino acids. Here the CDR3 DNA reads TGTGCCACCAGCCTGTCTAGCGGAAGCACAGATACGCAGTATTTT. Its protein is CATSLSSGSTDTQYF.

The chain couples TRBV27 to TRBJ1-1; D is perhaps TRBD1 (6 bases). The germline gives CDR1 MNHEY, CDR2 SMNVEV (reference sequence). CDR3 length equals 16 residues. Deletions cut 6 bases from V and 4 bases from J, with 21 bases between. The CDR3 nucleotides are TGTGCCAGCAGCACCCTTGTGGGGGGCGGTGGCACTGAAGCTTTCTTT. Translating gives CASSTLVGGGGTEAFF.

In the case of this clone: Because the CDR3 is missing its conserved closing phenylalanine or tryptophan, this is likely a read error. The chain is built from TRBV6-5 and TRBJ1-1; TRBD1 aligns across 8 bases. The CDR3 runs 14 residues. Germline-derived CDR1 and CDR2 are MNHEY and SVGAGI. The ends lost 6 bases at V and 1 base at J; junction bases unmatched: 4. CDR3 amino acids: CASRGQAENTEAFS. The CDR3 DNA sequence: TGTGCCAGCAGGGGACAGGCTGAGAACACTGAAGCTTTCTCT.

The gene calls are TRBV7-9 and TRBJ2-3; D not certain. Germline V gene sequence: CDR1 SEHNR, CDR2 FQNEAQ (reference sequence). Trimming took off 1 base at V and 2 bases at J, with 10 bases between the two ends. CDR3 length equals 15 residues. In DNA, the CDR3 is TGTGCCAGCAGCTTAGGTCGAACTCACACAGATACGCAGTATTTT. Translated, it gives CASSLGRTHTDTQYF.

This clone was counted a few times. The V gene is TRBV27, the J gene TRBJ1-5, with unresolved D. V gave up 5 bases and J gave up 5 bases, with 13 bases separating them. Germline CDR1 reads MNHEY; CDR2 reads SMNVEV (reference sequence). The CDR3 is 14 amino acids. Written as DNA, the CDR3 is TGTGCCAGCAGTACGCTCATTGGGGATCAGCCCCAGCATTTT. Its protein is CASSTLIGDQPQHF.

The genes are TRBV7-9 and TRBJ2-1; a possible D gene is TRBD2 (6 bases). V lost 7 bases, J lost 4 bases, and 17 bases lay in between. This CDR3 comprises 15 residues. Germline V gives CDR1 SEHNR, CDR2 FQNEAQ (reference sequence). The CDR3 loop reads CASTPSPGVYNEQFF. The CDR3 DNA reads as TGTGCCAGCACCCCTTCTCCGGGAGTGTACAATGAGCAGTTCTTC.

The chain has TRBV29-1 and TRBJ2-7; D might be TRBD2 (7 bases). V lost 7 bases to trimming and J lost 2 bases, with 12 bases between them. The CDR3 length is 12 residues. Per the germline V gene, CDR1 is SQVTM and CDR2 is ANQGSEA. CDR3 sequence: CSAGGQTYEQYF. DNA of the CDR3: TGCAGCGCCGGGGGGCAGACCTACGAGCAGTACTTC.

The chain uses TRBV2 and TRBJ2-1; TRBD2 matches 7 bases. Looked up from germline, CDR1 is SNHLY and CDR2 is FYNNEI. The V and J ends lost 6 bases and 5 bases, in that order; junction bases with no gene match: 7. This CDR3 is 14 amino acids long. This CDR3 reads CASRGWEGNNEQFF. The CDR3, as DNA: TGTGCCAGCAGGGGATGGGAGGGGAACAATGAGCAGTTCTTC.

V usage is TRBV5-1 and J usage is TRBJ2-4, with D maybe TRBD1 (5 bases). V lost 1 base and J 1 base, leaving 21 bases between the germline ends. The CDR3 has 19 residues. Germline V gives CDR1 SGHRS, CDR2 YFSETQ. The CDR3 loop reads CASSLPQTGRAFAKNIQYF. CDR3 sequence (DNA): TGCGCCAGCAGCTTGCCCCAGACCGGCAGGGCCTTCGCCAAAAACATTCAGTACTTC.

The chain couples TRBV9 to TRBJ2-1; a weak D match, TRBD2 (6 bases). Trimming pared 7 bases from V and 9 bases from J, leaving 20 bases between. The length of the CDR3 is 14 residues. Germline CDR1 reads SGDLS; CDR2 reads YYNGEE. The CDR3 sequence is CASSGTGAFSEQFF. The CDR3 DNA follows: TGTGCCAGCTCGGGTACGGGAGCTTTCAGTGAGCAGTTCTTC.

The CDR3 DNA reads TGTGCCAGCAGTCCCTGGAAGGGCCTGGGGGACGAGCAGTACTTC. Translated: CASSPWKGLGDEQYF. V and J are TRBV27 and TRBJ2-7; D may match TRBD1 or TRBD2 (5 bases each). Trimming pared 5 bases from V and 5 bases from J, leaving 19 bases between. The CDR3 length is 15 residues. Germline V gene sequence: CDR1 MNHEY, CDR2 SMNVEV (reference sequence).

CDR3 coding DNA: TGTGCCAGCAGTCCGGGGACAGTGAACACCGGGGAGCTGTTTTTT. It translates to CASSPGTVNTGELFF. The chain recombines TRBV28 with TRBJ2-2; 7 nucleotides agree with TRBD1. Germline V gene data show CDR1 as MDHEN and CDR2 as SYDVKM. Trimming cost V 5 bases and J 1 base; bases outside gene matches: 4. This CDR3 contains 15 residues.

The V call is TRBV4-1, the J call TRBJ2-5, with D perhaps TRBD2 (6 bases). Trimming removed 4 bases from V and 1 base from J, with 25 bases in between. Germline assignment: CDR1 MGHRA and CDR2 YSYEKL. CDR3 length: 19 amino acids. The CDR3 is CASSPAGTPHEWGQETQYF. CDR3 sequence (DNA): TGCGCCAGCAGCCCCGCCGGGACTCCCCACGAGTGGGGCCAAGAGACCCAGTACTTC.

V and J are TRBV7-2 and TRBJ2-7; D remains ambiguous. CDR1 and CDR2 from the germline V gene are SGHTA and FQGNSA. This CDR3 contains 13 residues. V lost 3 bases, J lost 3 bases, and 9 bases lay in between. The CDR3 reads CASSFSPHYEQYF. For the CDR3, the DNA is TGTGCCAGCAGCTTTTCCCCTCACTACGAGCAGTACTTC.

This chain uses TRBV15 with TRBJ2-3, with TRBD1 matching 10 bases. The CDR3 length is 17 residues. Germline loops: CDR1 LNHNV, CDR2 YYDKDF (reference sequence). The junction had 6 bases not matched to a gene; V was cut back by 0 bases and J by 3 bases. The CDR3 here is CATSRDPTGGLTDTQYF. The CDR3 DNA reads TGTGCCACCAGCAGAGACCCGACAGGGGGCTTAACAGATACGCAGTATTTT.

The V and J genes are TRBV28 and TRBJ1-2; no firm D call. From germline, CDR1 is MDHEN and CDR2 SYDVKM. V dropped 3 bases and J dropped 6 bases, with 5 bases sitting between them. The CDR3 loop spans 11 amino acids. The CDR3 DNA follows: TGTGCCAGCAGTTTCTGGGATGGCTACACCTTC. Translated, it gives CASSFWDGYTF.

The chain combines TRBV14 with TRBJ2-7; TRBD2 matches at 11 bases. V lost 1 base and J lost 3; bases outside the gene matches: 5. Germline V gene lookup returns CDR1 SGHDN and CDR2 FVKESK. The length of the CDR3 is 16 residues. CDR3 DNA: TGTGCCAGCAGCCAAGGAGGCCTAGCGGGAGGCTACGAGCAGTACTTC. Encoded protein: CASSQGGLAGGYEQYF.

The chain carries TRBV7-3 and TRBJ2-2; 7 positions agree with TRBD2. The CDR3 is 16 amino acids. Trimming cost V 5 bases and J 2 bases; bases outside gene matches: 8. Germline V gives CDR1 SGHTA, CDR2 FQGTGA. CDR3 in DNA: TGTGCCAGCAGCGTCTACGGGACTACAAACACCGGGGAGCTGTTTTTT. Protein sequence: CASSVYGTTNTGELFF.